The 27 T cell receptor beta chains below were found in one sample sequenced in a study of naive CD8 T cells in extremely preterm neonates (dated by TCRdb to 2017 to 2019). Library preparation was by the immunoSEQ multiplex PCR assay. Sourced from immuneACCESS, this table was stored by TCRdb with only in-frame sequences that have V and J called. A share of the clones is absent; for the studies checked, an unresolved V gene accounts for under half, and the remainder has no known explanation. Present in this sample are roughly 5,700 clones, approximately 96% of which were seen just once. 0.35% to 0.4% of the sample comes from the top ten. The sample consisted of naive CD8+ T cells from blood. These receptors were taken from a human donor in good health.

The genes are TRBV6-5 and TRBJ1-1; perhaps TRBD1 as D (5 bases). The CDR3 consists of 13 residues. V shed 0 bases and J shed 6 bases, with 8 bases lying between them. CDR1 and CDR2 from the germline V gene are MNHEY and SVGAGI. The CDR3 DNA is TGTGCCAGCAGTTACTCCCGGGACTCTGAAGCTTTCTTT. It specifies CASSYSRDSEAFF.

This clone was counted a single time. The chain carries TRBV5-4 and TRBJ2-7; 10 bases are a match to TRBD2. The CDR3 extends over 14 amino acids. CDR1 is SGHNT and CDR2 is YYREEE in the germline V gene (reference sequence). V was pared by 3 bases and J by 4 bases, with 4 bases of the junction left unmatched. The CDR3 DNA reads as TGTGCCAGCAGCTCGGCTAGCGGGAGTTACGAGCAGTACTTC. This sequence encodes CASSSASGSYEQYF.

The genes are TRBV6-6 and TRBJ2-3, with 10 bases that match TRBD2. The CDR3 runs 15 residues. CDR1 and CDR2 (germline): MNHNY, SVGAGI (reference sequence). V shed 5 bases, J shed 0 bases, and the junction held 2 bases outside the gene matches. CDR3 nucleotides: TGTGCCAGCAGTAGGACTAGCGGTAGCACAGATACGCAGTATTTT. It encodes CASSRTSGSTDTQYF.

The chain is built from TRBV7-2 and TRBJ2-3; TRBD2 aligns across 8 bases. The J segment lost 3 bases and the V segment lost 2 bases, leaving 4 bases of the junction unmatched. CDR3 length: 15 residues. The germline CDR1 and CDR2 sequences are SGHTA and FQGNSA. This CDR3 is CASSLLTGGTDTQYF. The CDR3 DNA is TGTGCCAGCAGCTTACTTACGGGGGGGACAGATACGCAGTATTTT.

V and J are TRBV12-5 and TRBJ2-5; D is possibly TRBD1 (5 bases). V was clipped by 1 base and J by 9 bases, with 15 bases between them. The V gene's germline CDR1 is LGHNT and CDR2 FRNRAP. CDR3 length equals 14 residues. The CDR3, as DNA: TGTGCTAGTGGTTTGGCAGGGCCCACGGCGGCCCAGTACTTC. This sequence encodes CASGLAGPTAAQYF.

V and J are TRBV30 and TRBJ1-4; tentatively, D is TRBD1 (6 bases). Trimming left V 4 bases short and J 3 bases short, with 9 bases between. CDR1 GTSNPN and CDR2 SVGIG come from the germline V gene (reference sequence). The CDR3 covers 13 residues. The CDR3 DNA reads TGTGCCTGGAACAGGGTGTCTAATGAAAAACTGTTTTTT. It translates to CAWNRVSNEKLFF.

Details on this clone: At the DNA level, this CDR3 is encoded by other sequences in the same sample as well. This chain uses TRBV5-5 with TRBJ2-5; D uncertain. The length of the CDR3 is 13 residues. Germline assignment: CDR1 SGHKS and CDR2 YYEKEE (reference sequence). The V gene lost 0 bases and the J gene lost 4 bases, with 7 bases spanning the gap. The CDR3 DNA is TGTGCCAGCAGCTTGGTAGTTGGAGAGACCCAGTACTTC. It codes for CASSLVVGETQYF.

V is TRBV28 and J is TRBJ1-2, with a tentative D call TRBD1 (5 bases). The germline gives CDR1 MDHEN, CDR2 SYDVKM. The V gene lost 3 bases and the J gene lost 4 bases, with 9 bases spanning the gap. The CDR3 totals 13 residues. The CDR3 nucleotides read TGTGCCAGCAGTTTGGGAGGGACCTATGGCTACACCTTC. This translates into CASSLGGTYGYTF.

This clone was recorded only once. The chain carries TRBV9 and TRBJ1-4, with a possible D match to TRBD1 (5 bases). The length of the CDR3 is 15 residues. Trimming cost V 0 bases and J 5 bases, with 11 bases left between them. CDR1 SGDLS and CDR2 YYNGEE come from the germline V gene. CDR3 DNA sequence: TGTGCCAGCAGCGTAGCAGGGAAACGGAATGAAAAACTGTTTTTT. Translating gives CASSVAGKRNEKLFF.

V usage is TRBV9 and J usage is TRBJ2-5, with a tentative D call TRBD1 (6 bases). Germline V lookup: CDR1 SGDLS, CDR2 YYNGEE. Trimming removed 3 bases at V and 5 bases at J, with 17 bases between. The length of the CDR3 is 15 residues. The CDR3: CASSGLPMQGETQYF. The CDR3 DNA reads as TGTGCCAGCAGCGGATTACCCATGCAGGGGGAGACCCAGTACTTC. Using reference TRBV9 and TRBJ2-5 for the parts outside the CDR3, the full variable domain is DSGVTQTPKHLITATGQRVTLRCSPRSGDLSVYWYQQSLDQGLQFLIQYYNGEERAKGNILERFSAQQFPDLHSELNLSSLELGDSALYFCASSGLPMQGETQYFGPGTRLLVL.

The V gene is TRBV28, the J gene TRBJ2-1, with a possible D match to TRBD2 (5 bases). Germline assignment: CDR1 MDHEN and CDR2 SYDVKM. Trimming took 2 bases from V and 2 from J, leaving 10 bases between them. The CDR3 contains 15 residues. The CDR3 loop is CASSLRGWTYNEQFF. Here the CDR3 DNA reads TGTGCCAGCAGTTTACGGGGATGGACCTACAATGAGCAGTTCTTC.

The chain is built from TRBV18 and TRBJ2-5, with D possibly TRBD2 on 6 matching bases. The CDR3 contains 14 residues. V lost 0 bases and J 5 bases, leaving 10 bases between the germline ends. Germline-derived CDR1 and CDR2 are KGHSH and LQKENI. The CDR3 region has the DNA TGTGCCAGCTCACCACCGGCGGGGCGCGAGACCCAGTACTTC. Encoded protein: CASSPPAGRETQYF.

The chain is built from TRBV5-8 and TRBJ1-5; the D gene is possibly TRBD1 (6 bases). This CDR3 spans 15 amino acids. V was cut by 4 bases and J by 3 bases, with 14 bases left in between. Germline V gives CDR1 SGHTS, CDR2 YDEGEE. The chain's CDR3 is CASSPDRSFNQPQHF. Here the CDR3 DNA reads TGTGCCAGCAGCCCCGACAGGTCCTTCAATCAGCCCCAGCATTTT.

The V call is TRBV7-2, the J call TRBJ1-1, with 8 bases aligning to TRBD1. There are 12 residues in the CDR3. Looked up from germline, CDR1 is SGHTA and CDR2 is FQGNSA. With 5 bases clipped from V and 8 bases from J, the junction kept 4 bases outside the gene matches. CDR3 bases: TGTGCCAGCAGCCGACAGGGGAGCGAAGCTTTCTTT. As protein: CASSRQGSEAFF.

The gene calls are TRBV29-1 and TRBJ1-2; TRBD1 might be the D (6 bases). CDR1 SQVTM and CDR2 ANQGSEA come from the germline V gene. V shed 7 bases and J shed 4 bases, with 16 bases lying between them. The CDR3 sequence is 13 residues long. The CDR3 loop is CSGLGGSLYGYTF. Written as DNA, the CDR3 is TGCAGCGGTCTTGGGGGCTCCCTCTATGGCTACACCTTC.

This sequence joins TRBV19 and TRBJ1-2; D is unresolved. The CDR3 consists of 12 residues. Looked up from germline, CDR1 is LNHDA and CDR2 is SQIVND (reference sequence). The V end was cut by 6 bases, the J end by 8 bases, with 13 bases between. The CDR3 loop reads CASSTLRWGYTF. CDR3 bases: TGTGCCAGTAGCACCCTCAGGTGGGGCTACACCTTC.

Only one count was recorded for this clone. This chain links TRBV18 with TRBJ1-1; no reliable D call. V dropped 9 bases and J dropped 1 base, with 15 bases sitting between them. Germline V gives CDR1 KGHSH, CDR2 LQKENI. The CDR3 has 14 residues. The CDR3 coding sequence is TGTGCCAGTCCTGACACGATCGGGAACACTGAAGCTTTCTTT. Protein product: CASPDTIGNTEAFF.

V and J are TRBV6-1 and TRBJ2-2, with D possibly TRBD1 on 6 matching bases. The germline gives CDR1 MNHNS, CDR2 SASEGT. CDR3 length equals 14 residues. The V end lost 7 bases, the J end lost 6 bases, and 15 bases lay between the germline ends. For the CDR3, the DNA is TGTGCCAGCACCCTAACAGGGATCGCCGGGGAGCTGTTTTTT. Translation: CASTLTGIAGELFF.

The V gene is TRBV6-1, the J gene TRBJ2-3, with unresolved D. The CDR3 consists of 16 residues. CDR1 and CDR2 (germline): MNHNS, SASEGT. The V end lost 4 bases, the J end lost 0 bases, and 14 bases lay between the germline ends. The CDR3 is CASSALGPLSTDTQYF. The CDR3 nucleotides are TGTGCCAGCAGTGCTTTGGGCCCCCTAAGCACAGATACGCAGTATTTT.

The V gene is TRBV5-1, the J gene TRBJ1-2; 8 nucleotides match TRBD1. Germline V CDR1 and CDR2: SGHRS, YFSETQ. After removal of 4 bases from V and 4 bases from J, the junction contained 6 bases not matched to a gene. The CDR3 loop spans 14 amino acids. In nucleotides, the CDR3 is TGCGCCAGCAGCGCAGGGACAGGTCCCTATGGCTACACCTTC. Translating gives CASSAGTGPYGYTF.

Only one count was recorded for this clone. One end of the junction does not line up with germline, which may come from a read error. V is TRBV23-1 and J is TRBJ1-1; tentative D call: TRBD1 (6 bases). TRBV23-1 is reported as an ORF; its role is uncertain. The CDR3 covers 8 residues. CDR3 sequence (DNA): TGCGCCAGCAGGGGAGGGGGGTTT. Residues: CASRGGGF.

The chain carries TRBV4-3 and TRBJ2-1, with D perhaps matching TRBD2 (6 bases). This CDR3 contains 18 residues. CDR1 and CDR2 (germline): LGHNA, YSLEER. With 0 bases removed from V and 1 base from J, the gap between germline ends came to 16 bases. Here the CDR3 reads CASSQEVGLALSYNEQFF. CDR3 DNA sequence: TGCGCCAGCAGCCAAGAGGTAGGGCTAGCGTTGTCCTACAATGAGCAGTTCTTC.

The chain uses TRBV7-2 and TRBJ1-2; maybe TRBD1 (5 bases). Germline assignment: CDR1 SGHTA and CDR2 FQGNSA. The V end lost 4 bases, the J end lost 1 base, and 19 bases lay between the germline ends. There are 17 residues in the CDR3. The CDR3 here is CASSSSLARGGNYGYTF. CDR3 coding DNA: TGTGCCAGCAGCTCGTCCCTGGCTCGGGGGGGTAACTATGGCTACACCTTC.

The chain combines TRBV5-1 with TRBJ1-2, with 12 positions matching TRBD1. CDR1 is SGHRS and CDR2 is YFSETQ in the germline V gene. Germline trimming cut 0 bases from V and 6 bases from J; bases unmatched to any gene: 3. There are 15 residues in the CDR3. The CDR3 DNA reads TGCGCCAGCAGCTTGGCAGGGACAGGGGGCAATGGCTACACCTTC. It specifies CASSLAGTGGNGYTF.

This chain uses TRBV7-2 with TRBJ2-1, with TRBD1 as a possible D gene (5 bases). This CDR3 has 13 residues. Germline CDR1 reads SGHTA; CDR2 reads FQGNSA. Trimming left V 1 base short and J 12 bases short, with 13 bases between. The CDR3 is CASSLGPQGGQFF. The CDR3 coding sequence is TGTGCCAGCAGCTTAGGCCCCCAGGGCGGGCAGTTCTTC.

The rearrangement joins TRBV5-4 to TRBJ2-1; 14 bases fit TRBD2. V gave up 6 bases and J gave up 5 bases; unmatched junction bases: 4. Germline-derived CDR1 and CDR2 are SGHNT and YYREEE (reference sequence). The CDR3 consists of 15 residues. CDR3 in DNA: TGTGCCAGCACCAGACTAGCGGGAGGGGACAATGAGCAGTTCTTC. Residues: CASTRLAGGDNEQFF.

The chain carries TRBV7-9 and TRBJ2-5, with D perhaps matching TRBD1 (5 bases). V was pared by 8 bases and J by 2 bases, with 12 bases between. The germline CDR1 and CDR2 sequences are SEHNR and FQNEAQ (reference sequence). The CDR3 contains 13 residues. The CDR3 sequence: CASQQGVQETQYF. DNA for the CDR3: TGTGCCAGCCAGCAGGGCGTGCAAGAGACCCAGTACTTC.